The rows below give T cell receptor beta chains drawn from one sample of a study of T cell changes during pregnancy in multiple sclerosis. Produced via immunoSEQ multiplex PCR; TCRdb's table is partial and in-frame only. The repertoire holds 55,000 to 75,000 clones, with over 85% as singletons. Sequences were derived from CD8+ T cells from peripheral blood mononuclear cells, sampled in the second trimester of pregnancy. The receptors originated from a female donor with multiple sclerosis, enrolled in a pregnancy study. CDR3s include the opening cysteine and the closing phenylalanine or tryptophan. The D gene is left open where the match is weak. Clone size, where shown, is once, few, many, or a class for clones that have expanded.

j_call: TRBJ2-2
v_call: TRBV29-1
clone_size: .
d_call: .
cdr3_aa: CSVVSTNTGELFF
cdr3_nt: TGCAGCGTTGTCTCGACAAACACCGGGGAGCTGTTTTTT

j_call: TRBJ2-3
v_call: TRBV5-1
clone_size: .
d_call: .
cdr3_aa: CASSLRPGRGADTQYF
cdr3_nt: TGCGCCAGCAGCTTGCGTCCCGGGAGAGGGGCAGATACGCAGTATTTT

j_call: TRBJ1-1
v_call: TRBV7-9
clone_size: .
d_call: TRBD1
cdr3_aa: CASSLGTGLWTEAFF
cdr3_nt: TGTGCCAGCAGCCTGGGGACAGGGCTTTGGACTGAAGCTTTCTTT

j_call: TRBJ2-1
v_call: TRBV7-8
clone_size: .
d_call: TRBD1
cdr3_aa: CASSLYGTGAYNEQFF
cdr3_nt: TGTGCCAGCAGCTTATACGGGACAGGGGCCTACAATGAGCAGTTCTTC

j_call: TRBJ2-7
v_call: TRBV19
clone_size: once
d_call: TRBD1
cdr3_aa: CATTVGQGPGEQYF
cdr3_nt: TGTGCCACCACCGTAGGACAGGGGCCGGGCGAGCAGTACTTC

j_call: TRBJ1-2
v_call: TRBV13
clone_size: .
d_call: .
cdr3_aa: CASSPRDTNYGYTF
cdr3_nt: TGTGCCAGCAGCCCCCGGGACACCAACTATGGCTACACCTTC

j_call: TRBJ2-7
v_call: TRBV29-1
clone_size: .
d_call: .
cdr3_aa: CSVYRTTGGSYEQYF
cdr3_nt: TGCAGCGTTTACAGGACCACCGGGGGTTCCTACGAGCAGTACTTC

j_call: TRBJ1-3
v_call: TRBV9
clone_size: few
d_call: .
cdr3_aa: CASSLTGSGNTIYF
cdr3_nt: TGTGCCAGCAGTTTAACAGGCTCTGGAAACACCATATATTTT

j_call: TRBJ2-1
v_call: TRBV9
clone_size: .
d_call: .
cdr3_aa: CASSVASSANEQFF
cdr3_nt: TGTGCCAGCAGCGTAGCTTCTAGCGCAAATGAGCAGTTCTTC

j_call: TRBJ2-1
v_call: TRBV11-3
clone_size: .
d_call: TRBD2
cdr3_aa: CASRLRGDSYNEQFF
cdr3_nt: TGTGCCAGCAGGCTGCGGGGGGACTCCTACAATGAGCAGTTCTTC

j_call: TRBJ2-3
v_call: TRBV10-3
clone_size: .
d_call: TRBD1
cdr3_aa: CAIRVQGAGGTDTQYF
cdr3_nt: TGTGCCATCAGGGTCCAGGGGGCGGGTGGCACAGATACGCAGTATTTT

j_call: TRBJ1-1
v_call: TRBV2
clone_size: .
d_call: .
cdr3_aa: CASSESDLQGWNTEAFF
cdr3_nt: TGTGCCAGCAGTGAAAGCGATTTACAGGGCTGGAACACTGAAGCTTTCTTT

j_call: TRBJ1-5
v_call: TRBV15
clone_size: .
d_call: .
cdr3_aa: CATSRGPGNQPQHF
cdr3_nt: TGTGCCACCAGCAGAGGTCCGGGAAACCAGCCCCAGCATTTT

j_call: TRBJ1-2
v_call: TRBV5-1
clone_size: .
d_call: TRBD1
cdr3_aa: CASRQDRDLYGYTF
cdr3_nt: TGCGCCAGCAGACAGGACAGGGACCTCTATGGCTACACCTTC

j_call: TRBJ2-7
v_call: TRBV27
clone_size: once
d_call: .
cdr3_aa: CASSWAGEGYEQYF
cdr3_nt: TGTGCCAGCAGTTGGGCAGGGGAGGGCTACGAGCAGTACTTC

j_call: TRBJ2-7
v_call: TRBV10-1
clone_size: .
d_call: .
cdr3_aa: CASSAGSYEQYF
cdr3_nt: TGCGCCAGCAGTGCAGGGTCCTACGAGCAGTACTTC

j_call: TRBJ1-5
v_call: TRBV5-5
clone_size: .
d_call: .
cdr3_aa: CASSLGPNQPQHF
cdr3_nt: TGTGCCAGCAGCCTGGGGCCCAATCAGCCCCAGCATTTT

j_call: TRBJ1-1
v_call: TRBV18
clone_size: .
d_call: TRBD1
cdr3_aa: CASSLTGQGEAFF
cdr3_nt: TGTGCCAGCTCACTCACGGGACAGGGGGAAGCTTTCTTT

j_call: TRBJ2-1
v_call: TRBV10-3
clone_size: .
d_call: TRBD2
cdr3_aa: CAISEGLGYNEQFF
cdr3_nt: TGTGCCATCAGTGAGGGACTAGGCTACAATGAGCAGTTCTTC

j_call: TRBJ1-5
v_call: TRBV19
clone_size: .
d_call: .
cdr3_aa: CATTHSYSNQPQHF
cdr3_nt: TGTGCCACCACCCACAGCTATAGCAATCAGCCCCAGCATTTT

j_call: TRBJ1-1
v_call: TRBV7-9
clone_size: few
d_call: .
cdr3_aa: CASSFSRTEAFF
cdr3_nt: TGTGCCAGCAGCTTCTCGAGGACTGAAGCTTTCTTT

j_call: TRBJ2-7
v_call: TRBV14
clone_size: .
d_call: .
cdr3_aa: CASSQGGDAGGTGGEQYF
cdr3_nt: TGTGCCAGCAGCCAAGGAGGCGACGCGGGAGGGACAGGAGGCGAGCAGTACTTC

j_call: TRBJ2-7
v_call: TRBV11-2
clone_size: .
d_call: TRBD2
cdr3_aa: CASRGVYEQYF
cdr3_nt: TGTGCCAGCCGGGGGGTCTACGAGCAGTACTTC

j_call: TRBJ2-3
v_call: TRBV28
clone_size: .
d_call: TRBD2
cdr3_aa: CASSQGLAATDTQYF
cdr3_nt: TGTGCCAGCAGTCAGGGACTAGCGGCCACAGATACGCAGTATTTT

j_call: TRBJ2-7
v_call: TRBV7-9
clone_size: .
d_call: .
cdr3_aa: CASSLTGSEQYF
cdr3_nt: TGTGCCAGCAGCTTGACAGGCTCCGAGCAGTACTTC

j_call: TRBJ2-7
v_call: TRBV9
clone_size: .
d_call: .
cdr3_aa: CASSVAMGDYEQYF
cdr3_nt: TGTGCCAGCAGCGTAGCAATGGGCGACTACGAGCAGTACTTC

j_call: TRBJ2-2
v_call: TRBV27
clone_size: .
d_call: TRBD2
cdr3_aa: CASSATSGSAGELFF
cdr3_nt: TGTGCCAGCAGTGCGACTAGCGGGAGCGCCGGGGAGCTGTTTTTT

j_call: TRBJ2-7
v_call: TRBV9
clone_size: .
d_call: .
cdr3_aa: CASSVVDSRDEQYF
cdr3_nt: TGTGCCAGCAGCGTAGTTGATTCTCGGGACGAGCAGTACTTC

j_call: TRBJ1-1
v_call: TRBV9
clone_size: .
d_call: .
cdr3_aa: CASSVDGADEAFF
cdr3_nt: TGTGCCAGCAGCGTAGATGGGGCTGACGAAGCTTTCTTT